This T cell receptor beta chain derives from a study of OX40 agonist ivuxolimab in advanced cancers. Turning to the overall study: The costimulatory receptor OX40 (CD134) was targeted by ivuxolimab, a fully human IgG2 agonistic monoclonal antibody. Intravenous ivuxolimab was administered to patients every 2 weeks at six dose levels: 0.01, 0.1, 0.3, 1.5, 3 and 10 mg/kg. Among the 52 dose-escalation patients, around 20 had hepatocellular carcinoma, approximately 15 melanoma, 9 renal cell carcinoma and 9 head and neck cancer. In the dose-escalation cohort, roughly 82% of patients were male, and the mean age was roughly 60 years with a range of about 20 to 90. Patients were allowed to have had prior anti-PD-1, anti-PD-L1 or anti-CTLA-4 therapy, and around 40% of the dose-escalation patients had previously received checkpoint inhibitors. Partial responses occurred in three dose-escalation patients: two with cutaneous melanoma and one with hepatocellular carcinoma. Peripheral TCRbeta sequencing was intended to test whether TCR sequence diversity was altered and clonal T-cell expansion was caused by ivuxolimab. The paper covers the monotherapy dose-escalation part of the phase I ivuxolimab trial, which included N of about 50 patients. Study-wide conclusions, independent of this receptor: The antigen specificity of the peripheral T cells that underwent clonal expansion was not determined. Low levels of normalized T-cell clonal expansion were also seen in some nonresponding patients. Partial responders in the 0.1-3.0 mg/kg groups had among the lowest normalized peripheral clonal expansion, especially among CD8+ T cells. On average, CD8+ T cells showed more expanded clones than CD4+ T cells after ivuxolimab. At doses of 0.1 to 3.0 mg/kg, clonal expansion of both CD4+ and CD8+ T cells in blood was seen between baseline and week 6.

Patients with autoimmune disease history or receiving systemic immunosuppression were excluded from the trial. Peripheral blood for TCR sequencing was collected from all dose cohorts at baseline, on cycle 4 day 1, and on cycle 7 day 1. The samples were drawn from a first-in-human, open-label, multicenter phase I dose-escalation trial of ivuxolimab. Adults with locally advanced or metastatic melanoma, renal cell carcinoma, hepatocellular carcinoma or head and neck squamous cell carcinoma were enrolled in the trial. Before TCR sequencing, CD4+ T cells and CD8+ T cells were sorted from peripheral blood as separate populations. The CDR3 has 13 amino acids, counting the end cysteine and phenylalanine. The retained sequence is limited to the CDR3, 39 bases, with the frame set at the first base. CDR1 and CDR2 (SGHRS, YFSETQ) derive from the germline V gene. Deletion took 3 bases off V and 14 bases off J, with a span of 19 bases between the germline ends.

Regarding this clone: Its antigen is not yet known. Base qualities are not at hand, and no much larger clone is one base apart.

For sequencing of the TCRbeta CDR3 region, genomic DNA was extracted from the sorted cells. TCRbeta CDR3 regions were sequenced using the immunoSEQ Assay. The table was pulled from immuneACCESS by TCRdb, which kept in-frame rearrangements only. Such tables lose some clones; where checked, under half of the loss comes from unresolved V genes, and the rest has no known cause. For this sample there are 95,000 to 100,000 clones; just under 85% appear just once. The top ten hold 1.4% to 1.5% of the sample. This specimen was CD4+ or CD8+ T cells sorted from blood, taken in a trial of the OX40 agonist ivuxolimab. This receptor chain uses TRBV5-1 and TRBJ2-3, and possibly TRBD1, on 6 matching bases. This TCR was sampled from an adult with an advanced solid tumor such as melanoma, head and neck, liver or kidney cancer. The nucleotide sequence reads TGCGCCAGCAGCTCCACCAGGGGTAGCTTGGGGTATTTT. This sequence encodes CASSSTRGSLGYF.